Below, 18 T cell receptor beta chains from the same sample are listed, as sequenced in a study of radiation and T cells in renal cell carcinoma. Only in-frame clones appear in the TCRdb table, and some are missing; sequencing was by immunoSEQ multiplex PCR. This sample has roughly 130,000 clones, with 88% found just once. Time point of the sample: blood 2 weeks post-SBRT. As to treatment: 15 Gy SBRT to primary tumor, nephrectomy 4 weeks later. The sample was blood, taken from a patient whose treatment included radiotherapy and nephrectomy. These receptors originate from a woman in her 70s with renal cell carcinoma.

The genes are TRBV5-3 and TRBJ1-5; D remains ambiguous. TRBV5-3 is assigned to the ORF class and has an uncertain function. This CDR3 is built from 17 residues. V lost 6 bases to trimming and J lost 5 bases, with 24 bases between them. CDR3 sequence (DNA): TGTGCCAGAACCCTGCGAAGAGATGGTACCCGGCATCAGCCCCAGCATTTT. Its protein is CARTLRRDGTRHQPQHF.

V usage is TRBV19 and J usage is TRBJ1-5; the D is unclear. Trimming left V 3 bases short and J 7 bases short, with 10 bases between. This CDR3 spans 13 amino acids. Germline V gives CDR1 LNHDA, CDR2 SQIVND (reference sequence). The CDR3 here is CASSIVGSQPQHF. The CDR3 DNA follows: TGTGCCAGTAGTATTGTGGGAAGCCAGCCCCAGCATTTT.

The chain combines TRBV9 with TRBJ2-2; tentatively, D is TRBD2 (5 bases). The germline V gene encodes CDR1 SGDLS and CDR2 YYNGEE. The CDR3 consists of 13 residues. V was trimmed by 0 bases and J by 7 bases, leaving 7 bases between them. This chain's CDR3 is CASSVGESGELFF. In nucleotides, the CDR3 is TGTGCCAGCAGCGTAGGGGAGAGCGGGGAGCTGTTTTTT.

The rearrangement links TRBV10-3 to TRBJ2-5, with D maybe TRBD1 (6 bases). The CDR3 runs 14 residues. Trimming left V 6 bases short and J 1 base short, with 12 bases between. Germline V lookup: CDR1 ENHRY, CDR2 SYGVKD. This chain's CDR3 is CAISAGTLQETQYF. CDR3 in DNA: TGTGCCATCAGCGCTGGGACACTCCAAGAGACCCAGTACTTC.

The chain recombines TRBV6-1 with TRBJ1-5, with TRBD1 matching 9 bases. The CDR3 is 17 residues long. Losses at the gene ends were 2 bases for V and 3 bases for J; bases not matched to a gene: 8. CDR1 is MNHNS, CDR2 SASEGT, per germline. The CDR3 here is CASSESAGTGINQPQHF. CDR3 nucleotide sequence: TGTGCCAGCAGTGAATCGGCCGGGACAGGGATCAATCAGCCCCAGCATTTT.

The gene calls are TRBV6-5 and TRBJ1-3; 7 nucleotides agree with TRBD1. The CDR3 has 15 amino acids. V lost 4 bases, J lost 4 bases, and 7 bases stayed unmatched. CDR1 and CDR2 from the germline V gene are MNHEY and SVGAGI. CDR3: CASSSTGDAGNTIYF. For the CDR3, the DNA is TGTGCCAGCAGTTCCACAGGGGACGCCGGAAACACCATATATTTT.

The V call is TRBV30, the J call TRBJ2-7; tentatively, D is TRBD2 (7 bases). V lost 0 bases to trimming and J lost 9 bases, with 12 bases between them. CDR1 is GTSNPN, CDR2 SVGIG, per germline (reference sequence). The CDR3 totals 12 residues. CDR3 amino acids: CAWSVRGGGQYF. The CDR3 bases are TGTGCCTGGAGTGTAAGGGGGGGCGGGCAGTACTTC.

This chain links TRBV28 with TRBJ1-1; perhaps TRBD1 as D (6 bases). Trimming took off 6 bases at V and 4 bases at J, with 18 bases between the two ends. The CDR3 consists of 15 residues. From germline, CDR1 is MDHEN and CDR2 SYDVKM. CDR3 bases: TGTGCCAGCAGCCCGGGGGACACTCTGCTCACTGAAGCTTTCTTT. As protein: CASSPGDTLLTEAFF.

This rearrangement joins TRBV2 to TRBJ1-5; D gene uncertain. The CDR3 contains 12 residues. Germline CDR1 and CDR2: SNHLY and FYNNEI. Trimming shortened V by 7 bases and J by 2 bases, and 6 bases separated the two germline ends. CDR3: CASKSGNQPQHF. CDR3 nucleotide sequence: TGTGCCAGCAAGTCTGGCAATCAGCCCCAGCATTTT.

The genes are TRBV28 and TRBJ1-5; D remains ambiguous. The CDR3 sequence is 14 residues long. Germline values: CDR1 MDHEN, CDR2 SYDVKM. V lost 8 bases, J lost 0 bases, and 11 bases lay in between. CDR3: CASLPSYSNQPQHF. The CDR3 nucleotides are TGTGCCAGCCTCCCCAGTTATAGCAATCAGCCCCAGCATTTT. Complete variable domain (other parts from reference TRBV28 and TRBJ1-5): DVKVTQSSRYLVKRTGEKVFLECVQDMDHENMFWYRQDPGLGLRLIYFSYDVKMKEKGDIPEGYSVSREKKERFSLILESASTNQTSMYLCASLPSYSNQPQHFGDGTRLSIL.

The chain carries TRBV7-2 and TRBJ2-7; TRBD2 matches at 8 bases. The J segment lost 2 bases and the V segment lost 5 bases, leaving 8 bases of the junction unmatched. Germline V gene sequence: CDR1 SGHTA, CDR2 FQGNSA. The CDR3 covers 15 residues. CDR3 nucleotides: TGTGCCAGCAGCCCCCCGGGGGGGAGTACCTACGAGCAGTACTTC. This codes for CASSPPGGSTYEQYF.

This sequence joins TRBV9 and TRBJ2-1; TRBD2 matches at 8 bases. Germline loops: CDR1 SGDLS, CDR2 YYNGEE. V shed 0 bases, J shed 7 bases, and the junction held 6 bases outside the gene matches. The CDR3 has 15 residues. CDR3 sequence: CASSVAVGGANEQFF. CDR3 nucleotide sequence: TGTGCCAGCAGCGTAGCTGTCGGGGGGGCAAATGAGCAGTTCTTC.

The chain couples TRBV5-1 to TRBJ1-6; D is unclear. This CDR3 has 17 residues. Germline CDR1 SGHRS, CDR2 YFSETQ. Trimming cost V 4 bases and J 6 bases, with 20 bases left between them. Written as DNA, the CDR3 is TGCGCCAGCAGCGATAGACTACCGACGGCTTCTAATTCACCCCTCCACTTT. Amino acids: CASSDRLPTASNSPLHF.

The chain carries TRBV5-6 and TRBJ2-4, with 16 bases fitting TRBD2. The CDR3 covers 16 residues. Germline-derived CDR1 and CDR2 are SGHDT and YYEEEE. Germline trimming cut 4 bases from V and 8 bases from J; bases unmatched to any gene: 6. DNA for the CDR3: TGTGCCAGCAGCCGAGGGACTAGCGGGGGGGCGGACATTCAGTACTTC. Protein product: CASSRGTSGGADIQYF.

The V call is TRBV6-5, the J call TRBJ2-7; 8 bases line up with TRBD2. The length of the CDR3 is 16 residues. In germline, CDR1 is MNHEY, CDR2 SVGAGI. With 4 bases clipped from V and 6 bases from J, the junction kept 14 bases outside the gene matches. In DNA form, the CDR3 reads TGTGCCAGCAGTTCTGGGAGTGCTAGCGGGCCACTCGAGCAGTACTTC. It translates to CASSSGSASGPLEQYF.

The chain has TRBV28 and TRBJ2-2; 8 bases agree with TRBD2. In germline, CDR1 is MDHEN, CDR2 SYDVKM. Germline trimming cut 6 bases from V and 5 bases from J; bases unmatched to any gene: 8. The CDR3 covers 15 residues. Here the CDR3 DNA reads TGTGCCAGCAGCCCGAGGAGCGGGGGTACCGGGGAGCTGTTTTTT. Its protein product is CASSPRSGGTGELFF.

V is TRBV9 and J is TRBJ2-3; the D is unclear. The CDR3 contains 14 residues. CDR1 and CDR2 (germline): SGDLS, YYNGEE. The germline V and J ends were trimmed by 0 bases and 4 bases, with 9 bases remaining between them. Here the CDR3 reads CASSVVGSSDTQYF. In DNA, the CDR3 is TGTGCCAGCAGCGTAGTAGGGTCCTCAGATACGCAGTATTTT.

The rearrangement uses TRBV4-1 and TRBJ2-1; D unresolved. CDR1 and CDR2 (germline): MGHRA, YSYEKL. Trimming took off 1 base at V and 4 bases at J, with 2 bases between the two ends. This CDR3 is built from 12 residues. The DNA of the CDR3 is TGCGCCAGCAGCCAAGGTTACAATGAGCAGTTCTTC. Translated: CASSQGYNEQFF.